The entry below describes one TCR beta chain. The antigen is not known. Each TCR cDNA molecule bore a unique molecular identifier. Each CDR3 protein is one row after TCRdb ran MiXCR on the 5' RACE reads. The sample shows about 120,000 distinct CDR3 sequences, 12% of them seen only once. Sample time point: blood at routine non-recurrence follow-up after resection. Material for sequencing was whole RNA from tumor, nontumor lung or frozen PBMC, left unsorted. The data are from a study of spatial heterogeneity in lung cancer. As for the study in general: Sequenced were any available follow-up PBMC samples, which had been obtained a median of roughly 23 months after resection. Sequencing consistently turned up more beta-chain sequences than alpha-chain sequences. General observations from the study: Blood contained ubiquitous expanded tumor TCRs more at resection than at follow-up.

This clonotype originated in a male donor with early-stage non-small cell lung cancer. Source: PBMCs, taken at follow-up.

The CDR3 sequence: CSADGTSGGVAKNIQYF. The DNA of the CDR3 is TGCAGTGCCGACGGGACTAGCGGGGGGGTAGCCAAAAACATTCAGTACTTC. The chain is built from TRBV20-1 and TRBJ2-4; 16 bases are shared with TRBD2. Germline V gene data show CDR1 as DFQATT and CDR2 as SNEGSKA (reference sequence). This CDR3 contains 17 residues. V was clipped by 6 bases and J by 0 bases; unmatched bases: 5.